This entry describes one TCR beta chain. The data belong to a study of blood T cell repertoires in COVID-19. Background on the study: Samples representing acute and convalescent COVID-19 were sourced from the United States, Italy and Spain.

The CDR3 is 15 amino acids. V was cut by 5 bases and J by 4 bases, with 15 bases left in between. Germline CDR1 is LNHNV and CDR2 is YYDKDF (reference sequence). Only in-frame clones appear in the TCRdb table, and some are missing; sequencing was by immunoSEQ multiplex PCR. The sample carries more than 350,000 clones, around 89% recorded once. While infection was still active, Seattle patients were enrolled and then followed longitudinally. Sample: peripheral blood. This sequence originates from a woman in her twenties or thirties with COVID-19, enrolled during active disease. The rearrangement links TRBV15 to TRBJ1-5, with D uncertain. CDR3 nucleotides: TGTGCCACCAGCTCCCGATACATACAGAATCAGCCCCAGCATTTT. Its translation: CATSSRYIQNQPQHF.